The 19 T cell receptor beta chains in this list originate from one sample, sequenced in a study of tumor-infiltrating lymphocytes in primary liver carcinoma. In addition to blood RNA drawn from unsorted whole blood, germline DNA was extracted. Starting from about 0.5 ug of total RNA, TCR beta cDNA was produced with a primer in the constant region. Researchers made the TCR beta libraries by running three nested multiplex PCR rounds with slightly modified ARM-PCR. Researchers ran the first two PCR rounds for approximately 9 cycles each with TRBV1-TRBV30 forward primers and a C-beta reverse primer. TCRdb independently ran MiXCR on the multiplex PCR reads; one entry per CDR3 protein. The sample lists 310,000 or so distinct CDR3 sequences, approximately 64% seen once, with about 6% in the top ten. Sequencing was performed on peripheral blood. These receptors were obtained from a middle-aged man with primary liver carcinoma and hepatitis B virus infection.

This clonotype was counted a single time. The CDR3 protein is CAISVRSPASGTSEQFF. The CDR3 region has the DNA TGTGCCATCAGTGTACGGTCACCGGCTAGCGGGACGAGTGAGCAGTTCTTC. The chain recombines TRBV10-3 with TRBJ2-1, with 9 positions matching TRBD2. The length of the CDR3 is 17 residues. Germline-derived CDR1 and CDR2 are ENHRY and SYGVKD. V gave up 4 bases and J gave up 9 bases; unmatched junction bases: 16.

Details on this clonotype: This sequence may be a read error, since a much larger clone differs from it by one base. This chain links TRBV6-5 with TRBJ2-1, with TRBD2 matching over 12 bases. The V segment lost 4 bases and the J segment 5 bases; nucleotides outside the gene matches: 3. CDR1 MNHEY and CDR2 SVGAGI come from the germline V gene. CDR3 length equals 15 residues. Written as DNA, the CDR3 is TGTGCCAGCAGTTTTGGACTAGCGGGAAACAATGAGCAGTTCTTC. This translates into CASSFGLAGNNEQFF.

This clonotype appeared once. A much larger clone differs from this one at a single base, so this may be a read error. This chain uses TRBV12-3 or TRBV12-4 with TRBJ1-5, with 8 bases identical to TRBD1. V was pared by 9 bases and J by 7 bases, with 14 bases of the junction left unmatched. The CDR3 spans 15 residues. The CDR3 sequence is CARTIDRGLKQPQHF. The CDR3 nucleotides read TGTGCCAGGACCATCGACAGGGGCTTGAAACAGCCCCAGCATTTT.

This clonotype was recorded a few times. The chain uses TRBV28 and TRBJ1-6; TRBD1 matches at 9 bases. The CDR3 runs 15 residues. Germline loops: CDR1 MDHEN, CDR2 SYDVKM. The V segment lost 6 bases and the J segment 9 bases; nucleotides outside the gene matches: 9. The CDR3 DNA reads TGTGCCAGCAGAGTACAGGGGGCGGGTAGTTCACCCCTCCACTTT. It is translated as CASRVQGAGSSPLHF.

Concerning this clonotype itself: This likely comes from a read error, as the CDR3 has no conserved phenylalanine or tryptophan at its end. The chain carries TRBV6-5 and TRBJ1-2; the D gene is possibly TRBD1 (5 bases). The CDR3 is made up of 13 amino acids. The V and J ends lost 2 bases and 7 bases respectively, with 11 bases between them. Germline V gene lookup returns CDR1 MNHEY and CDR2 SVGAGI. In DNA form, the CDR3 reads TGTGCCAGCAGTTACGAAGCTAGGGGTGGCTACACCCTC. Protein product: CASSYEARGGYTL.

The CDR3 coding sequence is TGTGCCAGCAGCGTAGTACTAGCGGGGTCCACTGATACGCAGTATTTT. Translating gives CASSVVLAGSTDTQYF. V is TRBV11-2 and J is TRBJ2-3; 10 bases agree with TRBD2. Trimming at V came to 5 bases and at J to 6 bases, leaving 11 bases not matched to a gene. This CDR3 contains 16 residues. Germline V gene data show CDR1 as SGHAT and CDR2 as FQNNGV.

On this clonotype: With a much larger clone just one base away, this may be a read error. The chain employs TRBV4-3 and TRBJ2-1; D is possibly TRBD2 (5 bases). V lost 1 base and J lost 2, with 6 bases in between. The CDR3 runs 14 residues. Germline CDR1 is LGHNA and CDR2 is YSLEER. The CDR3 sequence is CASSQVEAYNEQFF. In DNA form, the CDR3 reads TGCGCCAGCAGCCAAGTGGAGGCCTACAATGAGCAGTTCTTC.

V gene TRBV18 combines with J gene TRBJ2-1; D may be TRBD2 (5 bases). Trimming stripped 3 bases from V and 6 bases from J, with 18 bases between. The germline V gene has CDR1 KGHSH and CDR2 LQKENI. The length of the CDR3 is 16 residues. The CDR3 spells CASSPSSLAGINEQFF. The CDR3 nucleotides are TGTGCCAGCTCACCCTCTTCCCTAGCAGGAATCAATGAGCAGTTCTTC.

As to this clonotype: Its ends do not fully match the called genes, so a read error is possible. The chain uses TRBV6-5 and TRBJ2-7; 8 nucleotides align to TRBD2. Germline V lookup: CDR1 MNHEY, CDR2 SVGAGI. The CDR3 length is 14 residues. DNA of the CDR3: TGTGCCAGCAGAATAGCGGGGAGCTCCTACAAGCAGTACTTC. Protein product: CASRIAGSSYKQYF.

Concerning this clonotype itself: A much larger clone lies one base from this, so it may be a read error. Lacking the conserved final phenylalanine or tryptophan, this CDR3 likely reflects a read error. The DNA for the CDR3 is TGTGCCAGCAGCCGTGGACAGAGCAATCAGCCCCAGCATTCT. Its translation: CASSRGQSNQPQHS. This rearrangement joins TRBV12-3 or TRBV12-4 to TRBJ1-5; weak D call: TRBD1 (6 bases). V lost 6 bases and J 1 base, leaving 10 bases between the germline ends. The CDR3 sequence is 14 residues long.

Details on this clonotype: One junction end disagrees with the germline gene, perhaps due to a read error. The chain employs TRBV11-2 and TRBJ2-1; possible D gene TRBD1, 5 bases. Germline CDR1 and CDR2: SGHAT and FQNNGV. The CDR3 runs to 14 residues. CDR3: CASSLDCRGHEHFF. The CDR3 DNA follows: TGTGCCAGCAGCTTAGATTGTAGGGGCCATGAGCATTTCTTC.

There are a few counts of this clonotype. The chain carries TRBV20-1 and TRBJ2-7, with TRBD2 identical over 12 bases. Germline V CDR1 and CDR2: DFQATT, SNEGSKA (reference sequence). This CDR3 contains 14 residues. With 1 base clipped from V and 6 bases from J, the junction kept 4 bases outside the gene matches. This chain's CDR3 is CSARGLAGAGEQYF. In nucleotides, the CDR3 is TGCAGTGCTAGAGGACTAGCGGGAGCCGGCGAGCAGTACTTC.

As concerns this clonotype: A read error may explain this, as a much larger clone is one base away. The genes are TRBV4-1 and TRBJ2-3, with 13 bases that match TRBD2. Germline V gene data show CDR1 as MGHRA and CDR2 as YSYEKL. The CDR3 contains 15 residues. CDR3 region: CANSRTSGSVDTQYF. CDR3 nucleotides: TGCGCCAACAGCCGGACTAGCGGGAGTGTAGATACGCAGTATTTT.

Details on this clonotype: This may stem from a read error, because a much larger clone lies one nucleotide away. The chain couples TRBV4-1 to TRBJ2-7; unclear D gene. Germline CDR1 and CDR2: MGHRA and YSYEKL. CDR3 size: 17 residues. CDR3 nucleotide sequence: TGCGCCAGCAGCCAGGAAACGTGGCAGCTGAGCTCCTCCGAGCAGTACTTC. This gives the protein CASSQETWQLSSSEQYF.

Many counts were recorded for this clonotype. V usage is TRBV10-3 and J usage is TRBJ2-3, with unresolved D. The CDR3 length is 14 residues. Trimming shortened V by 4 bases and J by 0 bases, and 8 bases separated the two germline ends. Germline values: CDR1 ENHRY, CDR2 SYGVKD. The DNA for the CDR3 is TGTGCCATCAGTGTCGAGATAAGCACAGATACGCAGTATTTT. It translates to CAISVEISTDTQYF.

The gene calls are TRBV11-2 and TRBJ2-5; 12 nucleotides line up with TRBD2. The CDR3 extends over 16 amino acids. The trim removed 4 bases at V and 5 bases at J, leaving 8 bases unmatched. Germline V gene sequence: CDR1 SGHAT, CDR2 FQNNGV. In DNA form, the CDR3 reads TGTGCCAGCAGCTCGCGACTAGCGGGAGATGTGGAGACCCAGTACTTC. Residues: CASSSRLAGDVETQYF.

This clonotype showed up just a few times. The CDR3 sequence is CNVLKLWDRAYEQYF. The CDR3 region has the DNA TGCAACGTCCTTAAACTCTGGGACAGGGCCTACGAGCAGTACTTC. The J gene is TRBJ2-7, the V gene TRBV29-1; the match to TRBD1 covers 9 bases. The CDR3 is 15 residues long. Germline CDR1 is SQVTM and CDR2 is ANQGSEA.

This chain uses TRBV2 with TRBJ2-3, with TRBD2 identical over 7 bases. Germline trimming cut 2 bases from V and 1 base from J; bases unmatched to any gene: 3. CDR1 is SNHLY, CDR2 FYNNEI, per germline. The CDR3 runs to 15 residues. The CDR3 region has the DNA TGTGCCAGCAGTGAATGGGGACTACGCACAGATACGCAGTATTTT. It encodes CASSEWGLRTDTQYF.

A word on this clonotype: It may be a read error: a sequence one base away is much more abundant. In DNA form, the CDR3 reads TGCGCCAGCAGCCGAATTATTCCCGGGACAGGGGAGGCGACCCAGTACTTC. Amino acids: CASSRIIPGTGEATQYF. The chain recombines TRBV4-1 with TRBJ2-5; 10 positions agree with TRBD1. This CDR3 has 17 residues. The germline gives CDR1 MGHRA, CDR2 YSYEKL. Trimming took 4 bases from V and 7 from J; bases not matched to a gene: 15.